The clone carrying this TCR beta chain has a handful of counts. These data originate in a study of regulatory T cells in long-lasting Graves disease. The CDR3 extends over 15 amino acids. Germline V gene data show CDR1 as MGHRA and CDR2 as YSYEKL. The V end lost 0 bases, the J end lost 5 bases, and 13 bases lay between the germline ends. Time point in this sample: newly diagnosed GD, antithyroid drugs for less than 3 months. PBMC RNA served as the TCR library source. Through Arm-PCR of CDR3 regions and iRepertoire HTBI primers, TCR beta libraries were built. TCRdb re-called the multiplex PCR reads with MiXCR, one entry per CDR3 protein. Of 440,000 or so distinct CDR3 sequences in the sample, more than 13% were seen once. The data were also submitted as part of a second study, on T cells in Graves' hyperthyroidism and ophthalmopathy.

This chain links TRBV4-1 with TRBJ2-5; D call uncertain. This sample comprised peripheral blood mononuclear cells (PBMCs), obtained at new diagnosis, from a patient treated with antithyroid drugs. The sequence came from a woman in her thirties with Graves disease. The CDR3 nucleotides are TGCGCCAGCAGCCAAGATCCATGGGGTTTGGAGACCCAGTACTTC. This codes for CASSQDPWGLETQYF.